The present entry profiles one T cell receptor beta chain with its context. Germline assignment: CDR1 SGHTS and CDR2 YDEGEE. Trimming took 2 bases from V and 8 from J; bases not matched to a gene: 8. There are 14 residues in the CDR3. As processed by the authors: Amplification with reference gene primers provided the estimates of nucleated cell counts. TCRdb's copy holds only in-frame clones and misses some; the assay was immunoSEQ multiplex PCR. Clonal size and the V and J genes are those of that table, whereas D and trimming came from the DNA. The sample has about 210,000 clones; approximately 80% are singletons. This specimen comes from a study of blood T cell repertoires in COVID-19. Study summary: T cells, B-cell-depleted T cells, or PBMCs supplied cDNA or gDNA.

This clonotype was obtained from a man aged 40-55 years who had recovered from COVID-19. Input material: PBMCs or T cells enriched from blood (not recorded which). The chain is built from TRBV5-8 and TRBJ1-2, with 8 bases that match TRBD1. CDR3 DNA: TGTGCCAGCAGCTTTGGACAGGGTACATGGGGCTACACCTTC. Translating it yields CASSFGQGTWGYTF.